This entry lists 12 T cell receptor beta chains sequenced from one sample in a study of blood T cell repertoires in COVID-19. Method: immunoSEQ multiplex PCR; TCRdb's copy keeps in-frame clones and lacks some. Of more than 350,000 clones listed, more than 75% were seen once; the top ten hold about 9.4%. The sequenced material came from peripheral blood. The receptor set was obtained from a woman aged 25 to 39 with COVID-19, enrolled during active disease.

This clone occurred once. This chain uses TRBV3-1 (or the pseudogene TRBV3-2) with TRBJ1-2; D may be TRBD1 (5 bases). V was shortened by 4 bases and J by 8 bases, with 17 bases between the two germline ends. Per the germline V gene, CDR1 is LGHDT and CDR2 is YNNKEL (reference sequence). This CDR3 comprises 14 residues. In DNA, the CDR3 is TGTGCCAGCAGCCGGGGGAGGATTCTGGACGGCTACACCTTC. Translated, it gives CASSRGRILDGYTF.

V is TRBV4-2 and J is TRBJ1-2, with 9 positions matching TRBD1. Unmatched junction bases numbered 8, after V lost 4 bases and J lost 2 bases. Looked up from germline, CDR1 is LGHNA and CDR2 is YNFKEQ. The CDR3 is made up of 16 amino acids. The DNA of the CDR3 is TGTGCCAGCAGCCCCTACTGGACAGGGGAGAACTATGGCTACACCTTC. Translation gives CASSPYWTGENYGYTF.

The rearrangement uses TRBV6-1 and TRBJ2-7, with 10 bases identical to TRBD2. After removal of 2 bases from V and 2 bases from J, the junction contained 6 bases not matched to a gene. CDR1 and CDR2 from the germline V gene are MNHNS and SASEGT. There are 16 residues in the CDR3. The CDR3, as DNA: TGTGCCAGCAGTGAATACGGACTAGCGGTACCCTACGAGCAGTACTTC. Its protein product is CASSEYGLAVPYEQYF.

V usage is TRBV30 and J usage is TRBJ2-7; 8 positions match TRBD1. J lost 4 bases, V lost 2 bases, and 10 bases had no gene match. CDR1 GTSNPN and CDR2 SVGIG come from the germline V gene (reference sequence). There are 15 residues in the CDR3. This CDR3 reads CAWSPHATGEYEQYF. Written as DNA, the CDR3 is TGTGCCTGGAGTCCACATGCGACAGGGGAGTACGAGCAGTACTTC.

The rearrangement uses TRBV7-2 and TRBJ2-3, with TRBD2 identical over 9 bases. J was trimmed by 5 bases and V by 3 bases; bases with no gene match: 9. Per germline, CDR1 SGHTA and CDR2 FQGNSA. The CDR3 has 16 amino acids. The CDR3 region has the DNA TGTGCCAGCAGCTTGAGTCTTAGCGGGAGAAGAGATACGCAGTATTTT. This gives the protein CASSLSLSGRRDTQYF. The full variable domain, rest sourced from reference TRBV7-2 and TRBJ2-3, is GAGVSQSPSNKVTEKGKDVELRCDPISGHTALYWYRQSLGQGLEFLIYFQGNSAPDKSGLPSDRFSAERTGGSVSTLTIQRTQQEDSAVYLCASSLSLSGRRDTQYFGPGTRLTVL.

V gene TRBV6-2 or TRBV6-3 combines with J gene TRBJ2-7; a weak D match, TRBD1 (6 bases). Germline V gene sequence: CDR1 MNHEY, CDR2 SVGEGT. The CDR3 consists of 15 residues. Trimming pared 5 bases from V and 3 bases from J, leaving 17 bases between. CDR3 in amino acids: CASSVRGFGSYEQYF. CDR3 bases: TGTGCCAGCAGTGTCAGGGGATTTGGGAGCTACGAGCAGTACTTC.

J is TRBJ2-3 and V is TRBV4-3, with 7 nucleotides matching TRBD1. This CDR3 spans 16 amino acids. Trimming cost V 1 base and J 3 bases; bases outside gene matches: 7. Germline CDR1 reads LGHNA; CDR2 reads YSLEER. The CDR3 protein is CASSQGGQTSTDTQYF. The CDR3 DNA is TGCGCCAGCAGCCAAGGGGGACAGACCTCTACAGATACGCAGTATTTT.

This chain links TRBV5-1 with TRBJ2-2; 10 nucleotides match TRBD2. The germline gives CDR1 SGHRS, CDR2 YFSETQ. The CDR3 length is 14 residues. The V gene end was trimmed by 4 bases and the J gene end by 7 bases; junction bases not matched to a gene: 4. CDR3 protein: CASSAGLAIGELFF. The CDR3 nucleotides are TGCGCCAGCAGCGCGGGACTAGCGATCGGGGAGCTGTTTTTT.

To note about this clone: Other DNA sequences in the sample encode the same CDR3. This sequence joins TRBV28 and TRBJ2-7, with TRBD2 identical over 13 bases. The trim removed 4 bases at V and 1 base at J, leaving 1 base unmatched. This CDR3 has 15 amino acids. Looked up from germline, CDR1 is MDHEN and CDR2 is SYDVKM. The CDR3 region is CASSSLAGGSYEQYF. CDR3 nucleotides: TGTGCCAGCAGTTCACTAGCGGGGGGGTCCTACGAGCAGTACTTC.

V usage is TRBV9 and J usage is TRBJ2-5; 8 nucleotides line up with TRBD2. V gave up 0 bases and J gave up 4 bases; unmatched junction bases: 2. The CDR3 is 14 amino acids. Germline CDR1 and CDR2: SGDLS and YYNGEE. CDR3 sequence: CASSVVAGGETQYF. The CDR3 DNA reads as TGTGCCAGCAGCGTAGTGGCGGGAGGAGAGACCCAGTACTTC.

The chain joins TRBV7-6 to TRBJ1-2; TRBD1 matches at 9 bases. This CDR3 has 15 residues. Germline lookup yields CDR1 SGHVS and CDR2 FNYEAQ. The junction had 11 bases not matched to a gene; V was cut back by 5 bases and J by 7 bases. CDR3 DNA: TGTGCCAGCAGCCCAGGGACAGGGCCAGGGGGTGGCTACACCTTC. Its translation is CASSPGTGPGGGYTF. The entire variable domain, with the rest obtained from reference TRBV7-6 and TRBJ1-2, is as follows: GAGVSQSPRYKVTKRGQDVALRCDPISGHVSLYWYRQALGQGPEFLTYFNYEAQQDKSGLPNDRFSAERPEGSISTLTIQRTEQRDSAMYRCASSPGTGPGGGYTFGSGTRLTVV.

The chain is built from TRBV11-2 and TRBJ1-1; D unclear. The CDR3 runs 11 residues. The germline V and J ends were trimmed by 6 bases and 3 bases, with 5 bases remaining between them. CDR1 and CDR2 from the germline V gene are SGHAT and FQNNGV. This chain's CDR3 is CASRHYTEAFF. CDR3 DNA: TGTGCCAGCAGACATTACACTGAAGCTTTCTTT. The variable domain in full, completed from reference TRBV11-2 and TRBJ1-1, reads EAGVAQSPRYKIIEKRQSVAFWCNPISGHATLYWYQQILGQGPKLLIQFQNNGVVDDSQLPKDRFSAERLKGVDSTLKIQPAKLEDSAVYLCASRHYTEAFFGQGTRLTVV.